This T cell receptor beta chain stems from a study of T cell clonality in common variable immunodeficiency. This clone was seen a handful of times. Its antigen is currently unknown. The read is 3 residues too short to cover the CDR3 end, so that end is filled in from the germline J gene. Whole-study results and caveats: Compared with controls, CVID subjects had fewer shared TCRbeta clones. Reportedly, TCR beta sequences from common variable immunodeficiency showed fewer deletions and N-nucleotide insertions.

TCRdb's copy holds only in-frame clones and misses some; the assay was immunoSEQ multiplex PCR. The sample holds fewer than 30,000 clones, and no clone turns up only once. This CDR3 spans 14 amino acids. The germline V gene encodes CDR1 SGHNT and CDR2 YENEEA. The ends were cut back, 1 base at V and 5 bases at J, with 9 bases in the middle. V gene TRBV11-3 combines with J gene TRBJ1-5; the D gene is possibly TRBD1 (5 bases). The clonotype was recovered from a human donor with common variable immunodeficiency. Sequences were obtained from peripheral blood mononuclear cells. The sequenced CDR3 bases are TGTGCCAGCAGCTTAGGCAGGGAGGATCAGCCC. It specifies CASSLGREDQP. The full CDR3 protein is CASSLGREDQPQHF.